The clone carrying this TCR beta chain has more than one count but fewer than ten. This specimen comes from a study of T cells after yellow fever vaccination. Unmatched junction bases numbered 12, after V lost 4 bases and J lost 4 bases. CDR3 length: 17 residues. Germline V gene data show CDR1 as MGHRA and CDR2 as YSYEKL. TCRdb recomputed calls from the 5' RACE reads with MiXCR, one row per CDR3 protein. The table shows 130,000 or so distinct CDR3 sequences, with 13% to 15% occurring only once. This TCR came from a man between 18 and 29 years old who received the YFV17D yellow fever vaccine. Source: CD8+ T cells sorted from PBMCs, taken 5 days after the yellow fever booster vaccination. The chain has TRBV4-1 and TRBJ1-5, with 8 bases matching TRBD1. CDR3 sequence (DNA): TGCGCCAGCAGCCTAAGTCCGAACAGGGGGAGTAATCAGCCCCAGCATTTT. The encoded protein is CASSLSPNRGSNQPQHF.